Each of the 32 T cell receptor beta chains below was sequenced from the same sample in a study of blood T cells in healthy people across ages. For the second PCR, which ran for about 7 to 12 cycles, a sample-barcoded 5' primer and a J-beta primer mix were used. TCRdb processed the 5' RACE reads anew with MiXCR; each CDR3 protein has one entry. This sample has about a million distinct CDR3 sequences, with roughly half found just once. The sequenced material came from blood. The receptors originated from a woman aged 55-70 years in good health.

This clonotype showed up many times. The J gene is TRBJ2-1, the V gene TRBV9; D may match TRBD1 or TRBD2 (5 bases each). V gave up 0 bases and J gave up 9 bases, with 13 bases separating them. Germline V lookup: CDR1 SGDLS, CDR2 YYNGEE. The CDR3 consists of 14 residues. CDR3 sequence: CASSVVGSGGEQFF. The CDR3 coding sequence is TGTGCCAGCAGCGTAGTTGGTAGTGGGGGTGAGCAGTTCTTC.

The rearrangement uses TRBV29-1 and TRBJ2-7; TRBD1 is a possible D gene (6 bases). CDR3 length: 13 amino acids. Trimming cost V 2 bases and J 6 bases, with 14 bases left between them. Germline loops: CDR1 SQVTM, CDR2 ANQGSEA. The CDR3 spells CSVELQGLGEQYF. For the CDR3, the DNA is TGCAGCGTTGAACTCCAGGGGTTGGGCGAGCAGTACTTC.

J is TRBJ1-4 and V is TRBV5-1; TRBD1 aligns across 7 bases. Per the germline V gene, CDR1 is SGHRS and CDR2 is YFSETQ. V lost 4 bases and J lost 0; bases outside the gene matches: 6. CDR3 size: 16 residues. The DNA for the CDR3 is TGCGCCAGCAGCCTTGGACAGGTCGCAACTAATGAAAAACTGTTTTTT. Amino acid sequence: CASSLGQVATNEKLFF.

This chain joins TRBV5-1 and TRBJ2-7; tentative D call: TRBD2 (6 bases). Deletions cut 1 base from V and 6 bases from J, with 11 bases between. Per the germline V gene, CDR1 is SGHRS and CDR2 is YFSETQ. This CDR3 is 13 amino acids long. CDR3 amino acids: CASSLFTGVEQYF. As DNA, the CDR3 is TGCGCCAGCAGCTTGTTTACGGGAGTCGAGCAGTACTTC.

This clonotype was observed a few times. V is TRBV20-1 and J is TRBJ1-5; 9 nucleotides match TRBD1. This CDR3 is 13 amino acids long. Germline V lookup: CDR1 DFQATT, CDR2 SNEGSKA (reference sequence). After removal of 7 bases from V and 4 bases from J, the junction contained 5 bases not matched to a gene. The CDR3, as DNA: TGCAGTGGACAGGGGGACGGAAATCAGCCCCAGCATTTT. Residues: CSGQGDGNQPQHF.

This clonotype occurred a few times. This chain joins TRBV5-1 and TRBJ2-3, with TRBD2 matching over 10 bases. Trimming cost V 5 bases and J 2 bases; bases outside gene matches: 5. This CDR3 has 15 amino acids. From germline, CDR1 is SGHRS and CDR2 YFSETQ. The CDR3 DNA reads TGCGCCAGCAGTTTAGCGGGAGGCGACACAGATACGCAGTATTTT. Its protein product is CASSLAGGDTDTQYF.

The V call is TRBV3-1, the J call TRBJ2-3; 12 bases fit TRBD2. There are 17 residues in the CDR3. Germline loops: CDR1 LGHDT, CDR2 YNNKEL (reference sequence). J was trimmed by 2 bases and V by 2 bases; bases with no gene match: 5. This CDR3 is CASSQSRLAGATDTQYF. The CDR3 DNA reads TGTGCCAGCAGCCAAAGCCGACTAGCGGGAGCCACAGATACGCAGTATTTT.

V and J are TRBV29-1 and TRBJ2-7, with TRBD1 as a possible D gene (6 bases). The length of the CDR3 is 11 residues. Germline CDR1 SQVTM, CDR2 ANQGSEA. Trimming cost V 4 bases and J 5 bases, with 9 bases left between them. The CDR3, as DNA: TGCAGCGTTGTGGGGGCGAACGAGCAGTACTTC. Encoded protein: CSVVGANEQYF.

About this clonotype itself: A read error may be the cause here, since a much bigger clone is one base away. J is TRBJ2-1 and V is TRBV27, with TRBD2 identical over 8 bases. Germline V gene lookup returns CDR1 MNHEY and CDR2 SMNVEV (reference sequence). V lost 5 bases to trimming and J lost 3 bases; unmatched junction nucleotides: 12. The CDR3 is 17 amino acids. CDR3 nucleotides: TGTGCCAGCAGTATCACCCCCGGGAGGGAAGACTACAATGAGCAGTTCTTC. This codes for CASSITPGREDYNEQFF.

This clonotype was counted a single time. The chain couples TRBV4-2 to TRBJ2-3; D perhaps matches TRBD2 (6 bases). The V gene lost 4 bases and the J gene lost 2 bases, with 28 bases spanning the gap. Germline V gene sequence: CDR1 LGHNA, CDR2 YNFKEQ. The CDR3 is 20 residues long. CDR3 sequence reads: CASSPLGPSAGLAPTDTQYF. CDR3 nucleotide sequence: TGTGCCAGCAGCCCCCTGGGACCTTCGGCAGGCCTAGCGCCCACAGATACGCAGTATTTT.

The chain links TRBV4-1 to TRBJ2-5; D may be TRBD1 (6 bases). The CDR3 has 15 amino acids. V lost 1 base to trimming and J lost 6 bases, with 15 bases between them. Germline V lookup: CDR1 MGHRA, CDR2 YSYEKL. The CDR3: CASSQVGRGDKTQYF. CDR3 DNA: TGCGCCAGCAGCCAAGTGGGCAGGGGAGACAAGACCCAGTACTTC.

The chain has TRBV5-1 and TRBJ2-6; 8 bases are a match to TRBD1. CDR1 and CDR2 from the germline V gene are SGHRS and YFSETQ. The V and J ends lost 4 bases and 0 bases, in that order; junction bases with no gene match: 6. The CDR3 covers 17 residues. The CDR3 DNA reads TGCGCCAGCAGCCCGGGACAGGCTCCCTCTGGGGCCAACGTCCTGACTTTC. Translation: CASSPGQAPSGANVLTF.

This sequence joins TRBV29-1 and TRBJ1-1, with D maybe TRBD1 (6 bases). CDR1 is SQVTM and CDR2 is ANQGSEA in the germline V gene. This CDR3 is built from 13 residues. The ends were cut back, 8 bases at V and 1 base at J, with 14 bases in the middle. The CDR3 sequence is CSIGGTTNTEAFF. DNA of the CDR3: TGCAGCATTGGAGGGACAACGAACACTGAAGCTTTCTTT.

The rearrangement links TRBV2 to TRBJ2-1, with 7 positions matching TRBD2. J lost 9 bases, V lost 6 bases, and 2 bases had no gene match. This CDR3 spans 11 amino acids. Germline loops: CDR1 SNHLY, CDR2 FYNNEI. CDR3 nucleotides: TGTGCCAGCAGCGGACTAGTTGAGCAGTTCTTC. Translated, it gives CASSGLVEQFF.

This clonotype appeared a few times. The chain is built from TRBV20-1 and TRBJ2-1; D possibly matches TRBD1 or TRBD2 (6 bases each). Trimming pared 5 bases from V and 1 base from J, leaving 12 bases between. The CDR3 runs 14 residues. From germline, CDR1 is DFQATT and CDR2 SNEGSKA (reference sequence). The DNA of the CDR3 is TGCAGTGCTGCCGCGGGACAATCCTACAATGAGCAGTTCTTC. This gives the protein CSAAAGQSYNEQFF.

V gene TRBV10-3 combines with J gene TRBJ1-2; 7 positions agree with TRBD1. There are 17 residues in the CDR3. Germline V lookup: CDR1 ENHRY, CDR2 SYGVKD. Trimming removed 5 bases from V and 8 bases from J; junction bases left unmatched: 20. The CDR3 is CAISHRGAWVRRYGYTF. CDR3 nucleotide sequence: TGTGCCATCAGTCACAGGGGCGCCTGGGTAAGACGATACGGCTACACCTTC.

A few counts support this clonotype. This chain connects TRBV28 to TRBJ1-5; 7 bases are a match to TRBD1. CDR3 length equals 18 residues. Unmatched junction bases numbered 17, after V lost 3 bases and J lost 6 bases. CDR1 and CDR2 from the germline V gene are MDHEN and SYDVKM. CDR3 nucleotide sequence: TGTGCCAGCAGTTTTAATTCCCCTGACAGGGAGGTTCTTCAGCCCCAGCATTTT. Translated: CASSFNSPDREVLQPQHF.

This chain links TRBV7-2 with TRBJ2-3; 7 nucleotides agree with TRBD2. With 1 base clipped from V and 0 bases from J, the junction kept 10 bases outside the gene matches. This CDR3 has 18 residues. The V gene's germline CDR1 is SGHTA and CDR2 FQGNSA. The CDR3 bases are TGTGCCAGCAGCTTAGGGCCCTATGGCGGGAGAAGCACAGATACGCAGTATTTT. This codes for CASSLGPYGGRSTDTQYF.

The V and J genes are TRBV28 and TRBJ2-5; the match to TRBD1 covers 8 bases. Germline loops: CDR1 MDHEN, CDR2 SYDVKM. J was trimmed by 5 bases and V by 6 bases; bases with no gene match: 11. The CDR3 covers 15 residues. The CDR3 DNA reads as TGTGCCAGCAGATCGTCCAGGGGGCGGGTTGAGACCCAGTACTTC. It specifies CASRSSRGRVETQYF.

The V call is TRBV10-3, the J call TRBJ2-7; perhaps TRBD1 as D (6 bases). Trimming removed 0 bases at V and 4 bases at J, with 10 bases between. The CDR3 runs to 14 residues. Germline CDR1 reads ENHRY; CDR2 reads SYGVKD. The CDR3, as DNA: TGTGCCATCAGTGAGTCGGTCAGGGGTTACGAGCAGTACTTC. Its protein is CAISESVRGYEQYF.

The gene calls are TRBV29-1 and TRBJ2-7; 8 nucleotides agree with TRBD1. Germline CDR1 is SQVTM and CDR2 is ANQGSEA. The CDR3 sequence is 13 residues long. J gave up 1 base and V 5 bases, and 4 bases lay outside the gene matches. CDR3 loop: CSVRQGPSYEQYF. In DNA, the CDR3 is TGCAGCGTTCGACAGGGGCCATCCTACGAGCAGTACTTC.

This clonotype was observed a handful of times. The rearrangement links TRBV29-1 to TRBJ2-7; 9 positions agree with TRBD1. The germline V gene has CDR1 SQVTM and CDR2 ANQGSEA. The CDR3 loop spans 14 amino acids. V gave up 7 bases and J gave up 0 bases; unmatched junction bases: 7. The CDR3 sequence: CSGVDRGGSYEQYF. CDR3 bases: TGCAGCGGGGTCGACAGGGGGGGCTCCTACGAGCAGTACTTC.

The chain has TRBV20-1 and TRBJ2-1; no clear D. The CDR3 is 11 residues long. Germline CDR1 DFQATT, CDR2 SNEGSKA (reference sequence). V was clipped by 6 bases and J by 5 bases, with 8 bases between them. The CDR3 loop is CSARRHNEQFF. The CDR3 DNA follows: TGCAGTGCGCGGAGACACAATGAGCAGTTCTTC.

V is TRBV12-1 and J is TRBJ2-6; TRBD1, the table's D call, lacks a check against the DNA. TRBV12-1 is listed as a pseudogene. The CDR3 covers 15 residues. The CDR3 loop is CAGATLSPGANVLTF. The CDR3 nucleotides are TGTGCCGGGGCTACCTTATCCCCCGGGGCCAACGTCCTGACTTTC.

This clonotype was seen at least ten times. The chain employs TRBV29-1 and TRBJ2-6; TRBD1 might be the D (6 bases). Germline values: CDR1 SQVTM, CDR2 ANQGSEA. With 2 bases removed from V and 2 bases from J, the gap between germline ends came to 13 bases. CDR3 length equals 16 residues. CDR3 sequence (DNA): TGCAGCGTTGAACTGAACGCAGGGGCTGGGGCCAACGTCCTGACTTTC. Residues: CSVELNAGAGANVLTF.

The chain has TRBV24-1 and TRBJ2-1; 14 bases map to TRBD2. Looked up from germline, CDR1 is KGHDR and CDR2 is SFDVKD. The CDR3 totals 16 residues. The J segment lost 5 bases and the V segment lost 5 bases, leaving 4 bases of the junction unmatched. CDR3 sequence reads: CATSAGLAGGDNEQFF. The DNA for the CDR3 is TGTGCCACCAGTGCCGGACTAGCGGGAGGAGACAATGAGCAGTTCTTC.

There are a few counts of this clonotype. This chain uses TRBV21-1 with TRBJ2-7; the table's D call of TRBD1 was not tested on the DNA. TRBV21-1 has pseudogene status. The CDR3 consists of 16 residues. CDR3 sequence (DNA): TGTGCCAGCGCCCCCCCAGTAGGTTGCATGAACTACGAGCAGTACTTC. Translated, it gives CASAPPVGCMNYEQYF.

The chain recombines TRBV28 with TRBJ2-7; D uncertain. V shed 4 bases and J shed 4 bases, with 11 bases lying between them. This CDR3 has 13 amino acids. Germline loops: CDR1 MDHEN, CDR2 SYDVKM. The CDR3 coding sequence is TGTGCCAGCAGTTACACAACCCAGTACGAGCAGTACTTC. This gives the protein CASSYTTQYEQYF.

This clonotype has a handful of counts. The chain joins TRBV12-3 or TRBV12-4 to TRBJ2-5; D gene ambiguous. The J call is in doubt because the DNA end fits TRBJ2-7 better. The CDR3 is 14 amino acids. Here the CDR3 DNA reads TGTGCCAGCAGTCCCAGACATGGTGTGCGCGAGCAGTACTTC. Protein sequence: CASSPRHGVREQYF.

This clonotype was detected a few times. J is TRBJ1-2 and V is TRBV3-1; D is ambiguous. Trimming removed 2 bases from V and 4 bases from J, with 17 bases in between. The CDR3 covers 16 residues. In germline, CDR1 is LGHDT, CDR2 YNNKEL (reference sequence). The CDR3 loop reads CASSQTGPVGSYGYTF. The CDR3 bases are TGTGCCAGCAGCCAAACCGGGCCAGTTGGAAGCTATGGCTACACCTTC.

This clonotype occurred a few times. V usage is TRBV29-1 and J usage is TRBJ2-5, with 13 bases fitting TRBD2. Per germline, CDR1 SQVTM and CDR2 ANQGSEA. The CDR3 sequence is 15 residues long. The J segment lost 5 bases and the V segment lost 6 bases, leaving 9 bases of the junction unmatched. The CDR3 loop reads CSVRGLAGVGETQYF. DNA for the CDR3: TGCAGCGTCCGCGGACTAGCGGGAGTCGGCGAGACCCAGTACTTC.

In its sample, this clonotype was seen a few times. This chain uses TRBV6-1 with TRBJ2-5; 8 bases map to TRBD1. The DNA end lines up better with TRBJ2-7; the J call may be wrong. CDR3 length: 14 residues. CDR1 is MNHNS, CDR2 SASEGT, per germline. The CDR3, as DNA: TGTGCCAGCAGTGAAGGAGCAGGGGGCCTCGAGCAGTACTTC. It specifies CASSEGAGGLEQYF.